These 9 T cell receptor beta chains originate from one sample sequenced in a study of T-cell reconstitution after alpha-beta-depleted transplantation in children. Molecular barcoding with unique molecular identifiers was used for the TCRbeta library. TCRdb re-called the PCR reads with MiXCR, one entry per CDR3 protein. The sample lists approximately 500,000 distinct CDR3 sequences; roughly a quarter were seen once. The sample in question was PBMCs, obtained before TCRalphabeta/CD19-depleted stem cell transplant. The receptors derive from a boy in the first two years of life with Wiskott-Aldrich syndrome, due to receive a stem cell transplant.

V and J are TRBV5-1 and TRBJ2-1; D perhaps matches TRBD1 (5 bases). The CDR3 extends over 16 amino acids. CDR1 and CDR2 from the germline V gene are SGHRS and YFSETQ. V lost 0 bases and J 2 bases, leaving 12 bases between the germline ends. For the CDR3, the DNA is TGCGCCAGCAGCTTGGAGGCGCAGGGCCCCTACAATGAGCAGTTCTTC. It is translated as CASSLEAQGPYNEQFF.

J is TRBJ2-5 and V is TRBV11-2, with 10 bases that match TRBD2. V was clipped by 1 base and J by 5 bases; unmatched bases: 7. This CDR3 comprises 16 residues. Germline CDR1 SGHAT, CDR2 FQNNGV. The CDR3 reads CASSLGAGGPGETQYF. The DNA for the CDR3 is TGTGCCAGCAGCTTAGGAGCGGGAGGGCCGGGGGAGACCCAGTACTTC.

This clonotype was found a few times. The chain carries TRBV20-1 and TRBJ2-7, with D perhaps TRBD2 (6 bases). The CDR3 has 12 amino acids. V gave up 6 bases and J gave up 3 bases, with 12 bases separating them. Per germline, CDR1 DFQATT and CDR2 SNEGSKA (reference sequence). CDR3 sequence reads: CSASTSYYEQYF. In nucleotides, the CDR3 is TGCAGTGCCTCGACTAGTTACTACGAGCAGTACTTC.

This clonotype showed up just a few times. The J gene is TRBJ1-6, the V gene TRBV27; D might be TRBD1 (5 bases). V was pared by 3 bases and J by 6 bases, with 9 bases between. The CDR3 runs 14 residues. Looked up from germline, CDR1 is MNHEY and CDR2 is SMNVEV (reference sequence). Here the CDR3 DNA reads TGTGCCAGCAGTTTGGGGCACATTAATTCACCCCTCCACTTT. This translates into CASSLGHINSPLHF.

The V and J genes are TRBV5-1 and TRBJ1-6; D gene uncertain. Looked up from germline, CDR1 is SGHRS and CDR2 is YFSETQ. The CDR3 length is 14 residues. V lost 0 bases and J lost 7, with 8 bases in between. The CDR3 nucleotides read TGCGCCAGCAGCTTGGAGGACGGGAATTCACCCCTCCACTTT. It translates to CASSLEDGNSPLHF.

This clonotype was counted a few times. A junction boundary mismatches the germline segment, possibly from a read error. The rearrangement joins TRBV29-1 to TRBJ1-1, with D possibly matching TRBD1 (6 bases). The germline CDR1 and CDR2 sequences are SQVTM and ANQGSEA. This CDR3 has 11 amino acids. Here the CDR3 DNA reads TGCAGCGCCCTGGGGGGGCAGATATCCTCCTTT. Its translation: CSALGGQISSF. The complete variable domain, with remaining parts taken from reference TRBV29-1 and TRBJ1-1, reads SAVISQKPSRDICQRGTSLTIQCQVDSQVTMMFWYRQQPGQSLTLIATANQGSEATYESGFVIDKFPISRPNLTFSTLTVSNMSPEDSSIYLCSALGGQISSFGQGTRLTVV.

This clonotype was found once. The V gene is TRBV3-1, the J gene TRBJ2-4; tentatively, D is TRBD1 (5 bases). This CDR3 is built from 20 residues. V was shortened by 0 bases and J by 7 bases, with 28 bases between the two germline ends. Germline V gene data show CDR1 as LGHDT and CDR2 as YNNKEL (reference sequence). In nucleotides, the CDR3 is TGTGCCAGCAGCCAAGAGAGCCAGGCCGCCAGGGATTACCACAGGAACATTCAGTACTTC. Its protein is CASSQESQAARDYHRNIQYF.

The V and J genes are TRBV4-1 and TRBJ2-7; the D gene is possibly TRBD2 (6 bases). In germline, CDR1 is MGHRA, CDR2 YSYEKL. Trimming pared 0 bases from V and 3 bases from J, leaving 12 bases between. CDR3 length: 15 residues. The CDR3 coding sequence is TGCGCCAGCAGCCAAGACAGGGAGGCCGGCTACGAGCAGTACTTC. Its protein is CASSQDREAGYEQYF.

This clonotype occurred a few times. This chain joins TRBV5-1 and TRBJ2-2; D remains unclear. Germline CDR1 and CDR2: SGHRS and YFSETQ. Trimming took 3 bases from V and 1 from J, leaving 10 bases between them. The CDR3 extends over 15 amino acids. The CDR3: CASSSVPQNTGELFF. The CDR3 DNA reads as TGCGCCAGCAGCTCCGTGCCGCAGAACACCGGGGAGCTGTTTTTT.